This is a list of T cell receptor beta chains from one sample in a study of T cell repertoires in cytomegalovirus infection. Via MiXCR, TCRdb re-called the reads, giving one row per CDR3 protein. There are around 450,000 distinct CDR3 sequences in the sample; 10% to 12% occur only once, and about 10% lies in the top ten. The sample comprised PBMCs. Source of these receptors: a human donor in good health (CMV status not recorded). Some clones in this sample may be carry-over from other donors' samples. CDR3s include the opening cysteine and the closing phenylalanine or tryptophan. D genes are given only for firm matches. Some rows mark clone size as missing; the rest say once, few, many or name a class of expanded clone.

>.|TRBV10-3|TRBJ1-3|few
TGTGCCATCAGAACAGAGACCTCTGGAAACACCATATATTTT
CAIRTETSGNTIYF
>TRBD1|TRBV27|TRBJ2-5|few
TGTGCCAGCAGCCCTGGACAGGGAAAGACCCAGTACTTC
CASSPGQGKTQYF
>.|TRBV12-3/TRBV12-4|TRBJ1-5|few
TGTGCCAGCAGTTTGGGGGTCGAAGGTGGTAATAGGCATTTT
CASSLGVEGGNRHF
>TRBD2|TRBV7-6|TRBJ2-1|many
TGTGCCAGCAGCTTAGCCGGACTAGCGGCCCCTGTCTCCTACAATGAGCAGTTCTTC
CASSLAGLAAPVSYNEQFF
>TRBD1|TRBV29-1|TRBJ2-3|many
TGCAGCGTTGCTGGGACAGGGGGCACAGATACGCAGTATTTT
CSVAGTGGTDTQYF
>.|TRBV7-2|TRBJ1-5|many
TGTGCCAGCAGCCCCGGACGGGGGCTCGGTCAGCCCCAGCATTTT
CASSPGRGLGQPQHF
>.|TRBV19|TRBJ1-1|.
TGTGCCAGTAGTATTGGGGGGGGCAGTCGTATCACTGAAGCTTTCTTT
CASSIGGGSRITEAFF
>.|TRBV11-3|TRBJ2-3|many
TGTGCCAGCAGCTCGGGGTTCGACACAGATACGCAGTATTTT
CASSSGFDTDTQYF
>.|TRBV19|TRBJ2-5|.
TGTGCCAGTAGGAGAGACACCCTCGGGACCCAGTACTTC
CASRRDTLGTQYF
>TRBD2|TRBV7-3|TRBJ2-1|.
TGTGCCAGCAGCTCCTATCTTAGCGGGAGGGCCCTTTACAATGAGCAGTTCTTC
CASSSYLSGRALYNEQFF
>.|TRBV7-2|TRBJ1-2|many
TGTGCCAGCAGCCCTTTCGTTGGGGGGCAGGGCTACACCTTC
CASSPFVGGQGYTF
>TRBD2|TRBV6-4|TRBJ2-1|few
TGTGCCAGCAGTGACTCGGAGCGGGGGGTGGGGAATGAGCAGTTCTTC
CASSDSERGVGNEQFF
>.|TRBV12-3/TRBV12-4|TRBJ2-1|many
TGTGCCAGCAGTTCACTAGCCCCCTACAATGAGCAGTTCTTC
CASSSLAPYNEQFF